Following are 18 T cell receptor beta chains from one sample sequenced in a study of T-cell memory formation after mild COVID-19. TCRdb used MiXCR to reprocess the 5' RACE reads, holding one entry per CDR3 protein. Here the sample spans about 110,000 distinct CDR3 sequences, roughly a sixth being singletons. Sequencing input: PBMCs or a T cell subset sorted from them (not recorded which). The receptors here all came from a man younger than 30 who had mild COVID-19 (a few samples of this study predate the infection). Cell type and time point are not known.

This clonotype has at least ten counts. The rearrangement uses TRBV12-3 or TRBV12-4 and TRBJ2-3, with D possibly TRBD2 on 6 matching bases. The CDR3 consists of 14 residues. V was pared by 6 bases and J by 8 bases, with 18 bases between. This CDR3 reads CASSPYRTEGTQYF. The CDR3 DNA reads TGTGCCAGCAGCCCGTATCGAACGGAGGGTACGCAGTATTTT.

This clonotype was observed a handful of times. The CDR3 here is CASTAGPYTDTQYF. The DNA for the CDR3 is TGTGCCAGCACGGCGGGGCCCTACACAGATACGCAGTATTTT. The chain couples TRBV9 to TRBJ2-3; D may be TRBD2 (6 bases). CDR1 SGDLS and CDR2 YYNGEE come from the germline V gene. This CDR3 spans 14 amino acids. The germline V and J ends were trimmed by 6 bases and 2 bases, with 13 bases remaining between them.

This clonotype has just a few counts. J is TRBJ1-2 and V is TRBV5-6, with 9 bases matching TRBD1. The CDR3 consists of 15 residues. Germline V CDR1 and CDR2: SGHDT, YYEEEE. V lost 5 bases, J lost 5 bases, and 10 bases stayed unmatched. As DNA, the CDR3 is TGTGCCAGCAGACCTATACAGGGGGCGGTGTATGGCTACACCTTC. Amino acid sequence: CASRPIQGAVYGYTF.

The chain employs TRBV6-5 and TRBJ1-5, with 8 bases aligning to TRBD1. Germline trimming cut 6 bases from V and 3 bases from J; bases unmatched to any gene: 7. This CDR3 has 15 residues. CDR1 and CDR2 (germline): MNHEY, SVGAGI. The CDR3 sequence: CASRRTGFPNQPQHF. In nucleotides, the CDR3 is TGTGCCAGCAGAAGGACAGGGTTCCCCAATCAGCCCCAGCATTTT.

This clonotype came up a few times. The chain combines TRBV4-3 with TRBJ2-1; 7 positions match TRBD2. Germline CDR1 is LGHNA and CDR2 is YSLEER. V trimming: 0 bases; J trimming: 13 bases; junction bases outside the gene matches: 6. The CDR3 extends over 13 amino acids. The CDR3 DNA sequence: TGCGCCAGCAGCCAAGACTTCCGGGGGGTACAGTTCTTC. Translated: CASSQDFRGVQFF.

The chain links TRBV29-1 to TRBJ2-3; 7 positions match TRBD2. The CDR3 is 12 residues long. V trimming: 0 bases; J trimming: 11 bases; junction bases outside the gene matches: 5. Per the germline V gene, CDR1 is SQVTM and CDR2 is ANQGSEA. In DNA form, the CDR3 reads TGCAGCGTTGAAGATAAGCGGGGTGGGCAGTATTTT. It codes for CSVEDKRGGQYF.

DNA of the CDR3: TGTGCCAGCAATGACGGGAATGAGCAGTTCTTC. Translation: CASNDGNEQFF. The chain couples TRBV2 to TRBJ2-1; unclear D gene. This CDR3 has 11 amino acids. Germline loops: CDR1 SNHLY, CDR2 FYNNEI. V was trimmed by 7 bases and J by 7 bases, leaving 8 bases between them.

The chain combines TRBV7-2 with TRBJ2-1; 7 bases are shared with TRBD1. Germline values: CDR1 SGHTA, CDR2 FQGNSA. Unmatched junction bases numbered 7, after V lost 5 bases and J lost 3 bases. This CDR3 contains 15 residues. CDR3 region: CASSGDRAGYNEQFF. The CDR3 bases are TGTGCCAGCAGCGGCGACAGGGCTGGCTACAATGAGCAGTTCTTC.

J is TRBJ2-3 and V is TRBV5-4; D is perhaps TRBD1 (6 bases). Trimming took off 8 bases at V and 2 bases at J, with 9 bases between the two ends. The CDR3 spans 12 residues. Germline V lookup: CDR1 SGHNT, CDR2 YYREEE (reference sequence). DNA for the CDR3: TGTGCCAGTACAGGGACCACAGATACGCAGTATTTT. Encoded protein: CASTGTTDTQYF.

Ten or more counts support this clonotype. The rearrangement uses TRBV5-1 and TRBJ2-1; 9 bases align to TRBD2. The CDR3 is made up of 15 amino acids. J gave up 7 bases and V 4 bases, and 9 bases lay outside the gene matches. Germline values: CDR1 SGHRS, CDR2 YFSETQ. CDR3 coding DNA: TGCGCCAGCAGCGGAAGGACTAGCGAGGGGAATGAGCAGTTCTTC. It specifies CASSGRTSEGNEQFF.

The rearrangement uses TRBV7-9 and TRBJ2-3; D is tentatively TRBD1 or TRBD2 (5 bases each). The germline V gene has CDR1 SEHNR and CDR2 FQNEAQ (reference sequence). V dropped 4 bases and J dropped 2 bases, with 10 bases sitting between them. The CDR3 runs 14 residues. The CDR3 nucleotides read TGTGCCAGCAGCTACGAGGGGTCCACAGATACGCAGTATTTT. It yields the protein CASSYEGSTDTQYF.

This rearrangement joins TRBV30 to TRBJ1-3, with no clear D. Germline-derived CDR1 and CDR2 are GTSNPN and SVGIG (reference sequence). This CDR3 comprises 15 residues. V was cut by 0 bases and J by 2 bases, with 11 bases left in between. CDR3 region: CAWSVGLEAGNTIYF. In DNA, the CDR3 is TGTGCCTGGAGTGTGGGGTTAGAGGCTGGAAACACCATATATTTT.

This sequence joins TRBV7-2 and TRBJ2-4; no clear D gene. The CDR3 contains 13 residues. Germline values: CDR1 SGHTA, CDR2 FQGNSA. V lost 4 bases, J lost 8 bases, and 12 bases lay in between. CDR3 sequence reads: CASSSLRRDIQYF. CDR3 DNA sequence: TGTGCCAGCAGCTCCCTACGAAGGGACATTCAGTACTTC. The complete variable domain, with remaining parts taken from reference TRBV7-2 and TRBJ2-4, reads GAGVSQSPSNKVTEKGKDVELRCDPISGHTALYWYRQSLGQGLEFLIYFQGNSAPDKSGLPSDRFSAERTGGSVSTLTIQRTQQEDSAVYLCASSSLRRDIQYFGAGTRLSVL.

On this clonotype itself: An end of the junction differs from the germline gene, which may be a read error. The chain carries TRBV28 and TRBJ2-5; D possibly corresponds to TRBD2 (6 bases). Germline loops: CDR1 MDHEN, CDR2 SYDVKM. This CDR3 comprises 12 residues. CDR3 coding DNA: TGTGCCAGCAGTTTAACCCGGGAGACCCTGTACTTC. Translating gives CASSLTRETLYF.

V usage is TRBV14 and J usage is TRBJ1-1, with D possibly being TRBD1 (6 bases). The CDR3 has 15 amino acids. Germline V gene data show CDR1 as SGHDN and CDR2 as FVKESK. Trimming pared 4 bases from V and 2 bases from J, leaving 14 bases between. The CDR3 reads CASSLLGQSNTEAFF. CDR3 in DNA: TGTGCCAGCAGCCTTCTAGGACAGTCTAACACTGAAGCTTTCTTT.

This clonotype has only a few counts. V and J are TRBV5-6 and TRBJ1-1; D is ambiguous. The CDR3 is 16 residues long. V lost 0 bases, J lost 1 base, and 13 bases lay in between. CDR1 SGHDT and CDR2 YYEEEE come from the germline V gene. DNA for the CDR3: TGTGCCAGCAGCTTGGGGCCCCGGAGAGCGAACACTGAAGCTTTCTTT. It yields the protein CASSLGPRRANTEAFF.

This chain links TRBV7-2 with TRBJ2-2, with D tentatively TRBD2 (6 bases). Germline-derived CDR1 and CDR2 are SGHTA and FQGNSA. V lost 3 bases to trimming and J lost 2 bases, with 10 bases between them. This CDR3 has 15 residues. The CDR3 spells CASSFNSGNTGELFF. CDR3 nucleotide sequence: TGTGCCAGCAGCTTTAATAGCGGTAACACCGGGGAGCTGTTTTTT.

Ten or more counts support this clonotype. The rearrangement links TRBV3-1 to TRBJ2-3; tentative D call: TRBD1 (6 bases). V lost 1 base to trimming and J lost 11 bases, with 22 bases between them. The CDR3 has 16 amino acids. From germline, CDR1 is LGHDT and CDR2 YNNKEL (reference sequence). CDR3 amino acids: CASSQVSLRQAQGQYF. The CDR3 DNA reads as TGTGCCAGCAGCCAAGTTTCACTTCGACAGGCCCAGGGGCAGTATTTT.